One and the same sample provided the 17 T cell receptor beta chains below, sequenced in a study of T cell changes during pregnancy in multiple sclerosis. Some clones are missing from TCRdb's copy, which holds only in-frame ones; the method was immunoSEQ multiplex PCR. Of 40,000 to 50,000 clones listed, 93% were seen once; the top ten hold roughly 3.7%. The sequenced sample was CD8+ T cells from peripheral blood mononuclear cells, obtained after pregnancy. These receptors were taken from a female donor with multiple sclerosis, enrolled in a pregnancy study.

This chain links TRBV5-4 with TRBJ1-2; TRBD1 aligns across 10 bases. CDR1 and CDR2 (germline): SGHNT, YYREEE (reference sequence). V was clipped by 4 bases and J by 7 bases; unmatched bases: 10. The CDR3 runs 15 residues. The CDR3 loop is CASSQDSGTGVGYTF. The CDR3 DNA follows: TGTGCCAGCAGCCAAGATAGCGGGACAGGGGTTGGCTACACCTTC.

V usage is TRBV7-7 and J usage is TRBJ1-3; D possibly corresponds to TRBD1 (6 bases). Trimming took 5 bases from V and 2 from J, leaving 10 bases between them. Germline V gene lookup returns CDR1 SSHAT and CDR2 FNYEAQ (reference sequence). The CDR3 runs 14 residues. Here the CDR3 reads CASSPQGTGNTIYF. The CDR3 DNA is TGTGCCAGCAGCCCACAGGGAACTGGAAACACCATATATTTT.

The chain is built from TRBV2 and TRBJ2-1, with 13 positions matching TRBD2. V lost 5 bases, J lost 3 bases, and 4 bases stayed unmatched. The V gene's germline CDR1 is SNHLY and CDR2 FYNNEI. CDR3 length equals 16 residues. CDR3 nucleotide sequence: TGTGCCAGCAGTCCGGGACTAGCGGGGAGCTACAATGAGCAGTTCTTC. As protein: CASSPGLAGSYNEQFF.

The chain is built from TRBV28 and TRBJ2-3; D is perhaps TRBD1 (6 bases). CDR3 length: 17 residues. The germline V gene has CDR1 MDHEN and CDR2 SYDVKM. V lost 6 bases to trimming and J lost 0 bases, with 19 bases between them. The DNA for the CDR3 is TGTGCCAGCAGCTGGGACGGACAGAGCCGAAGCACAGATACGCAGTATTTT. The encoded protein is CASSWDGQSRSTDTQYF. Full variable domain (outside the CDR3, taken from reference TRBV28 and TRBJ2-3): DVKVTQSSRYLVKRTGEKVFLECVQDMDHENMFWYRQDPGLGLRLIYFSYDVKMKEKGDIPEGYSVSREKKERFSLILESASTNQTSMYLCASSWDGQSRSTDTQYFGPGTRLTVL.

The chain uses TRBV7-9 and TRBJ1-1, with 7 nucleotides matching TRBD1. Unmatched junction bases numbered 10, after V lost 5 bases and J lost 4 bases. The CDR3 runs 15 residues. Germline assignment: CDR1 SEHNR and CDR2 FQNEAQ (reference sequence). CDR3 sequence reads: CASSHARQGATEAFF. CDR3 bases: TGTGCCAGCAGCCACGCGAGACAGGGCGCCACTGAAGCTTTCTTT.

The chain is built from TRBV23-1 and TRBJ2-6; 7 bases align to TRBD1. TRBV23-1 is an ORF; its function is uncertain. The CDR3 extends over 22 amino acids. The V segment lost 3 bases and the J segment 2 bases; nucleotides outside the gene matches: 22. CDR3 loop: CASSHTRALRTGEPAGANVLTF. CDR3 DNA sequence: TGCGCCAGCAGTCACACCCGGGCCCTTCGGACAGGTGAACCGGCTGGGGCCAACGTCCTGACTTTC.

V gene TRBV7-8 combines with J gene TRBJ1-2, with D possibly being TRBD1 (5 bases). This CDR3 spans 16 amino acids. Germline loops: CDR1 SGHVS, CDR2 FQNEAQ. V was trimmed by 1 base and J by 7 bases, leaving 19 bases between them. CDR3 protein: CASSLVVGGGLVGYTF. DNA of the CDR3: TGTGCCAGCAGCTTAGTTGTCGGGGGGGGTTTAGTTGGCTACACCTTC.

The rearrangement links TRBV11-3 to TRBJ2-2, with 10 bases lining up with TRBD2. The trim removed 3 bases at V and 0 bases at J, leaving 10 bases unmatched. CDR1 is SGHNT and CDR2 is YENEEA in the germline V gene. This CDR3 is built from 19 residues. The CDR3 coding sequence is TGTGCCAGCAGCTTTGGGGGGACTAGCGAGATCGCGAACACCGGGGAGCTGTTTTTT. Its protein product is CASSFGGTSEIANTGELFF.

The J gene is TRBJ2-7, the V gene TRBV9; D possibly corresponds to TRBD2 (5 bases). This CDR3 is 14 amino acids long. V shed 3 bases and J shed 6 bases, with 16 bases lying between them. From germline, CDR1 is SGDLS and CDR2 YYNGEE. CDR3 nucleotide sequence: TGTGCCAGCAGCGGCCGGGATCTGACGAGCGAGCAGTACTTC. This sequence encodes CASSGRDLTSEQYF.

V gene TRBV5-1 combines with J gene TRBJ2-1; D is perhaps TRBD1 (5 bases). The germline V and J ends were trimmed by 2 bases and 10 bases, with 19 bases remaining between them. Germline CDR1 reads SGHRS; CDR2 reads YFSETQ. The CDR3 has 15 amino acids. This CDR3 is CASSFYTKGAPEQFF. DNA for the CDR3: TGCGCCAGCAGCTTTTACACTAAAGGGGCACCGGAGCAGTTCTTC.

J is TRBJ2-1 and V is TRBV4-1, with 14 bases identical to TRBD2. Losses at the gene ends were 7 bases for V and 1 base for J; bases not matched to a gene: 18. This CDR3 has 21 amino acids. CDR1 is MGHRA and CDR2 is YSYEKL in the germline V gene. The CDR3 sequence is CASTIRTGTSGSVGSYNEQFF. The CDR3 DNA is TGCGCCAGCACTATACGAACGGGGACTAGCGGGAGTGTGGGGTCCTACAATGAGCAGTTCTTC.

Points on this clone: The germline gene is not matched at one end of the junction; a read error may be the cause. The rearrangement joins TRBV7-9 to TRBJ2-7; no clear D. The CDR3 length is 16 residues. CDR1 SEHNR and CDR2 FQNEAQ come from the germline V gene (reference sequence). The CDR3 nucleotides read TGTGTCAGCAGCTTAGCCCTCCGACACTTCTCCTACGAGCAGTACTTC. As protein: CVSSLALRHFSYEQYF. The full variable domain, its missing parts supplied by reference TRBV7-9 and TRBJ2-7, is DTGVSQNPRHKITKRGQNVTFRCDPISEHNRLYWYRQTLGQGPEFLTYFQNEAQLEKSRLLSDRFSAERPKGSFSTLEIQRTEQGDSAMYLCVSSLALRHFSYEQYFGPGTRLTVT.

This chain joins TRBV5-4 and TRBJ1-2; D uncertain. CDR1 is SGHNT, CDR2 YYREEE, per germline (reference sequence). The V gene lost 3 bases and the J gene lost 5 bases, with 5 bases spanning the gap. The CDR3 is made up of 11 amino acids. For the CDR3, the DNA is TGTGCCAGCAGCTCGGTTTATGGCTACACCTTC. Its protein is CASSSVYGYTF.

V usage is TRBV27 and J usage is TRBJ1-2; D unresolved. The V end lost 3 bases, the J end lost 0 bases, and 14 bases lay between the germline ends. This CDR3 spans 16 amino acids. CDR1 MNHEY and CDR2 SMNVEV come from the germline V gene (reference sequence). CDR3 in DNA: TGTGCCAGCAGTTTTAGGAGGGCTGGGGCTAACTATGGCTACACCTTC. Its protein product is CASSFRRAGANYGYTF.

The chain carries TRBV2 and TRBJ1-2, with 9 positions matching TRBD1. Germline V gives CDR1 SNHLY, CDR2 FYNNEI. Trimming cost V 8 bases and J 6 bases; bases outside gene matches: 13. The CDR3 runs 15 residues. CDR3 DNA: TGTGCCAGCGATAACTTTAAACAGGGGGCGGATGGCTACACCTTC. This codes for CASDNFKQGADGYTF.

V usage is TRBV10-1 and J usage is TRBJ2-3, with 8 nucleotides matching TRBD2. Germline V CDR1 and CDR2: WNHNN, SYGVQD (reference sequence). J gave up 1 base and V 9 bases, and 6 bases lay outside the gene matches. The CDR3 extends over 14 amino acids. The CDR3 sequence is CASPEAGGTDTQYF. The CDR3 nucleotides are TGCGCCAGTCCTGAAGCGGGGGGCACAGATACGCAGTATTTT.

The genes are TRBV11-2 and TRBJ1-4, with 7 bases fitting TRBD1. The V segment lost 2 bases and the J segment 5 bases; nucleotides outside the gene matches: 8. The CDR3 is made up of 16 amino acids. Germline values: CDR1 SGHAT, CDR2 FQNNGV. CDR3 sequence reads: CASSLNPGQTNEKLFF. CDR3 coding DNA: TGTGCCAGCAGCTTAAATCCGGGACAGACGAATGAAAAACTGTTTTTT.